The 27 T cell receptor beta chains given below trace back to one sample, sequenced in a study of regulatory T cells in long-lasting Graves disease. Arm-PCR with iRepertoire HTBI primers amplified the CDR3 regions for these TCR beta libraries. From the multiplex PCR reads, TCRdb called clonotypes with MiXCR, one entry per CDR3 protein. The sample comprises some 400,000 distinct CDR3 sequences, 15% of which are singletons, and roughly a sixth rests with the top ten. The time point was: newly diagnosed GD, antithyroid drugs for less than 3 months. The TCR library used RNA extracted from PBMCs. These sequences were also reported in another study, on T cells in Graves' hyperthyroidism and ophthalmopathy.

Sequenced material: peripheral blood mononuclear cells (PBMCs), taken at new diagnosis, from a patient treated with antithyroid drugs. These receptors were obtained from a woman aged 30 to 39 with Graves disease.

This clonotype occurred many times. This chain links TRBV4-1 with TRBJ2-3; TRBD2 agrees at 9 bases. CDR3 size: 16 residues. Trimming took 1 base from V and 7 from J; bases not matched to a gene: 9. From germline, CDR1 is MGHRA and CDR2 YSYEKL. Written as DNA, the CDR3 is TGCGCCAGCAGCCAAGCTATTGCGGGGGGGCATAATACGCAGTATTTT. Amino acids: CASSQAIAGGHNTQYF.

The chain has TRBV20-1 and TRBJ1-6, with TRBD1 as a possible D gene (6 bases). Deletions cut 1 base from V and 6 bases from J, with 10 bases between. CDR3 length: 14 amino acids. From germline, CDR1 is DFQATT and CDR2 SNEGSKA (reference sequence). The CDR3 nucleotides read TGCAGTGCTAGAGTAGGGGGTGGTAATTCACCCCTCCACTTT. Its translation is CSARVGGGNSPLHF.

This clonotype was detected a few times. The chain is built from TRBV3-1 and TRBJ2-1; 7 nucleotides agree with TRBD2. V was clipped by 3 bases and J by 3 bases; unmatched bases: 5. This CDR3 region has 15 residues. Germline CDR1 is LGHDT and CDR2 is YNNKEL (reference sequence). This CDR3 is CASSHTSAIYNEQFF. The CDR3 nucleotides are TGTGCCAGCAGCCACACTAGCGCCATCTACAATGAGCAGTTCTTC.

The gene calls are TRBV27 and TRBJ2-7; D possibly uses TRBD1 or TRBD2 (5 bases each). V was shortened by 1 base and J by 4 bases, with 14 bases between the two germline ends. Germline assignment: CDR1 MNHEY and CDR2 SMNVEV (reference sequence). The CDR3 covers 15 residues. In nucleotides, the CDR3 is TGTGCCAGCAGTTTATACTTGGGACCCTCTTACGAGCAGTACTTC. Residues: CASSLYLGPSYEQYF.

The V and J genes are TRBV4-1 and TRBJ2-1; 12 nucleotides align to TRBD2. The CDR3 totals 16 residues. In germline, CDR1 is MGHRA, CDR2 YSYEKL. V was pared by 5 bases and J by 4 bases, with 6 bases of the junction left unmatched. In DNA, the CDR3 is TGCGCCAGCAGCTACCGGACTAGCGGGATATACAATGAGCAGTTCTTC. It is translated as CASSYRTSGIYNEQFF.

The rearrangement uses TRBV6-1 and TRBJ2-6; perhaps TRBD1 as D (6 bases). Per the germline V gene, CDR1 is MNHNS and CDR2 is SASEGT. V was shortened by 4 bases and J by 2 bases, with 9 bases between the two germline ends. This CDR3 contains 15 residues. The CDR3 reads CASSARGPGANVLTF. The CDR3 DNA follows: TGTGCCAGCAGTGCCAGGGGTCCTGGGGCCAACGTCCTGACTTTC.

This chain links TRBV4-1 with TRBJ2-1, with unresolved D. The CDR3 sequence is 14 residues long. V lost 0 bases and J 10 bases, leaving 13 bases between the germline ends. The germline gives CDR1 MGHRA, CDR2 YSYEKL. In DNA, the CDR3 is TGCGCCAGCAGCCAAGACTCGCTGGCAGGAGAGCAGTTCTTC. Its translation is CASSQDSLAGEQFF.

With respect to this clonotype: A much larger clone differs by one base, so this may be a read error. J is TRBJ2-5 and V is TRBV11-2; 7 bases are a match to TRBD2. Germline CDR1 and CDR2: SGHAT and FQNNGV. Trimming cost V 8 bases and J 3 bases; bases outside gene matches: 12. This CDR3 is built from 15 residues. The CDR3 nucleotides are TGTGCCAGCGGCCTCGGGGGAGGGCTTGAAGAGACCCAGTACTTC. Protein sequence: CASGLGGGLEETQYF.

This clonotype has a count of ten or more. The chain is built from TRBV2 and TRBJ2-7, with TRBD2 matching over 7 bases. The CDR3 extends over 16 amino acids. Germline CDR1 SNHLY, CDR2 FYNNEI. Trimming removed 3 bases from V and 2 bases from J; junction bases left unmatched: 10. The CDR3 protein is CASSEPSGRFTYEQYF. Here the CDR3 DNA reads TGTGCCAGCAGTGAGCCTAGCGGAAGATTCACCTACGAGCAGTACTTC.

This clonotype has a count of ten or more. The chain has TRBV27 and TRBJ1-2; 12 bases line up with TRBD1. Germline CDR1 reads MNHEY; CDR2 reads SMNVEV (reference sequence). The length of the CDR3 is 17 residues. Trimming removed 8 bases from V and 5 bases from J; junction bases left unmatched: 15. CDR3 in DNA: TGTGCCAGCCGGAGCAACCCCGGGACAGGGGGCGCATATGGCTACACCTTC. Translated: CASRSNPGTGGAYGYTF.

This clonotype was seen more than once but under ten times. The chain links TRBV6-2 or TRBV6-3 to TRBJ2-2, with a tentative D call TRBD1 (5 bases). Germline CDR1 MNHEY, CDR2 SVGEGT. The length of the CDR3 is 13 residues. Trimming removed 7 bases from V and 8 bases from J, with 14 bases in between. CDR3 amino acids: CASIGQAGGELFF. Here the CDR3 DNA reads TGTGCCAGCATAGGACAAGCCGGGGGGGAGCTGTTTTTT.

The genes are TRBV6-5 and TRBJ2-4; no clear D gene. CDR1 and CDR2 from the germline V gene are MNHEY and SVGAGI. V was pared by 0 bases and J by 0 bases, with 6 bases between. This CDR3 is 15 amino acids long. The CDR3 sequence is CASSYSSLAKNIQYF. The CDR3 DNA reads TGTGCCAGCAGTTACTCGTCCCTAGCCAAAAACATTCAGTACTTC.

The chain combines TRBV7-6 with TRBJ1-6; D is unresolved. Germline loops: CDR1 SGHVS, CDR2 FNYEAQ. V was clipped by 2 bases and J by 8 bases, with 10 bases between them. This CDR3 has 14 residues. The CDR3 here is CASSLYRVDSPLHF. For the CDR3, the DNA is TGTGCCAGCAGCTTATATAGGGTCGATTCACCCCTCCACTTT.

This clonotype was counted only a few times. Since a much larger clone is just one base distant, this may be a read error. The missing conserved phenylalanine or tryptophan at the end of this CDR3 makes a read error likely. The V and J genes are TRBV7-3 and TRBJ2-3, with D unresolved. The CDR3 is 15 residues long. CDR1 and CDR2 from the germline V gene are SGHTA and FQGTGA. Trimming pared 5 bases from V and 2 bases from J, leaving 14 bases between. The CDR3 is CASSLSGYHTDTQYS. The DNA for the CDR3 is TGTGCCAGCAGCCTTAGTGGCTATCACACAGATACGCAGTATTCT.

This clonotype was detected only a few times. This rearrangement joins TRBV4-2 to TRBJ2-1, with D possibly TRBD1 on 6 matching bases. This CDR3 is built from 14 residues. Trimming removed 1 base at V and 6 bases at J, with 10 bases between. Per the germline V gene, CDR1 is LGHNA and CDR2 is YNFKEQ. CDR3 sequence (DNA): TGTGCCAGCAGCCAAGTGGGGGCTGGCAATGAGCAGTTCTTC. This sequence encodes CASSQVGAGNEQFF.

This chain joins TRBV12-3 or TRBV12-4 and TRBJ1-5; TRBD1 might be the D (5 bases). The CDR3 extends over 15 amino acids. V dropped 2 bases and J dropped 5 bases, with 13 bases sitting between them. CDR3 residues: CASSLMGSRDQPQHF. The CDR3 nucleotides are TGTGCCAGCAGTTTAATGGGCTCCAGGGATCAGCCCCAGCATTTT.

This clonotype was seen a few times. The chain links TRBV4-1 to TRBJ1-1, with D perhaps matching TRBD1 (5 bases). Germline-derived CDR1 and CDR2 are MGHRA and YSYEKL. CDR3 length: 14 residues. V was pared by 1 base and J by 4 bases, with 10 bases between. The CDR3 here is CASSQGGEGTEAFF. The CDR3 DNA is TGCGCCAGCAGCCAAGGGGGGGAGGGCACTGAAGCTTTCTTT.

The V gene is TRBV5-1, the J gene TRBJ2-1; a possible D gene is TRBD2 (5 bases). CDR3 length: 15 amino acids. Trimming removed 4 bases at V and 10 bases at J, with 21 bases between. Germline-derived CDR1 and CDR2 are SGHRS and YFSETQ. CDR3: CASSINSRGLEEQFF. The CDR3 bases are TGCGCCAGCAGCATAAACTCCCGGGGTCTAGAGGAGCAGTTCTTC.

Many counts were recorded for this clonotype. The V call is TRBV3-1, the J call TRBJ1-2, with 7 bases lining up with TRBD1. CDR3 size: 15 residues. CDR1 is LGHDT, CDR2 YNNKEL, per germline (reference sequence). Trimming cost V 0 bases and J 8 bases; bases outside gene matches: 9. The CDR3 here is CASSQDNRGAGGYTF. The CDR3 nucleotides are TGTGCCAGCAGCCAAGATAACAGGGGCGCAGGGGGCTACACCTTC.

This clonotype was detected ten times or more. The J gene is TRBJ2-1, the V gene TRBV30, with D possibly being TRBD1 (6 bases). The CDR3 sequence is 14 residues long. CDR1 and CDR2 from the germline V gene are GTSNPN and SVGIG (reference sequence). Trimming took off 2 bases at V and 7 bases at J, with 15 bases between the two ends. CDR3 sequence reads: CAWSTGFSTNEQFF. DNA for the CDR3: TGTGCCTGGAGTACAGGGTTTTCTACAAATGAGCAGTTCTTC.

This clonotype appeared many times. J is TRBJ1-2 and V is TRBV6-1, with TRBD1 identical over 8 bases. Germline lookup yields CDR1 MNHNS and CDR2 SASEGT. The CDR3 spans 13 residues. J gave up 8 bases and V 10 bases, and 12 bases lay outside the gene matches. This CDR3 reads CAIWEKDRVGYTF. The CDR3 DNA sequence: TGTGCCATCTGGGAGAAGGACAGGGTCGGCTACACCTTC.

There are many counts of this clonotype. V and J are TRBV5-6 and TRBJ2-7; no clear D. Germline-derived CDR1 and CDR2 are SGHDT and YYEEEE. V lost 3 bases and J lost 3, with 7 bases in between. The CDR3 contains 12 residues. CDR3 coding DNA: TGTGCCAGCAGCTCTACGGGCTACGAGCAGTACTTC. Residues: CASSSTGYEQYF.

This clonotype has just a few counts. DNA of the CDR3: TGTGCCAGCAGCGCAATGGTGGGGGGAAGCGGAAACACCATATATTTT. Its protein product is CASSAMVGGSGNTIYF. The rearrangement uses TRBV5-8 and TRBJ1-3, with D possibly matching TRBD1 (5 bases). Germline V gene lookup returns CDR1 SGHTS and CDR2 YDEGEE. Trimming shortened V by 4 bases and J by 4 bases, and 18 bases separated the two germline ends. This CDR3 has 16 residues.

This clonotype has ten or more counts. This chain links TRBV27 with TRBJ2-7, with 7 bases identical to TRBD1. CDR1 and CDR2 (germline): MNHEY, SMNVEV (reference sequence). J was trimmed by 7 bases and V by 0 bases; bases with no gene match: 15. The CDR3 is 17 residues long. The CDR3 DNA sequence: TGTGCCAGCAGTTTATCGGCGATGCGCCAGGGGGTTTGGGAGCAGTACTTC. It encodes CASSLSAMRQGVWEQYF.

The J gene is TRBJ1-3, the V gene TRBV12-3 or TRBV12-4; TRBD1 matches 7 bases. V lost 8 bases and J lost 0; bases outside the gene matches: 13. CDR3 length equals 17 residues. CDR3 protein: CASRGTWDSFSGNTIYF. The CDR3 DNA reads TGTGCCAGCCGAGGCACATGGGACAGCTTCTCTGGAAACACCATATATTTT.

As regards this clonotype: This is likely an artifact of a read error, given a far larger clone one base away. The chain joins TRBV2 to TRBJ2-1; TRBD2 might be the D (6 bases). CDR1 is SNHLY and CDR2 is FYNNEI in the germline V gene. V lost 6 bases and J 10 bases, leaving 19 bases between the germline ends. The CDR3 runs 14 residues. The CDR3 sequence is CASRGSGSSYEQFF. Written as DNA, the CDR3 is TGTGCCAGCAGGGGTAGCGGAAGCTCCTACGAGCAGTTCTTC. The variable domain in full, completed from reference TRBV2 and TRBJ2-1, reads EPEVTQTPSHQVTQMGQEVILRCVPISNHLYFYWYRQILGQKVEFLVSFYNNEISEKSEIFDDQFSVERPDGSNFTLKIRSTKLEDSAMYFCASRGSGSSYEQFFGPGTRLTVL.

For this clonotype: A single base separates this from a much larger clone, so it may be a read error. This chain links TRBV12-3 or TRBV12-4 with TRBJ2-3; maybe TRBD2 (5 bases). V was pared by 6 bases and J by 3 bases, with 19 bases between. This CDR3 has 16 amino acids. CDR3 protein: CASRRGIRAATDTQYF. The CDR3, as DNA: TGTGCCAGCAGACGAGGGATACGCGCTGCGACAGATACGCAGTATTTT.